Each of the 16 T cell receptor beta chains below was sequenced from the same sample in a study of cytomegalovirus exposure and HLA in healthy donors. The PCR contained 60 Vbeta and 13 Jbeta primers. Libraries were prepared by immunoSEQ multiplex PCR; TCRdb keeps only in-frame clonotypes and omits some of them. The sample totals 150,000 to 200,000 clones. The source material was PBMCs. The receptors were gathered from a woman under 30 in good health and CMV-seropositive.

The chain employs TRBV27 and TRBJ2-6; unclear D gene. Per germline, CDR1 MNHEY and CDR2 SMNVEV (reference sequence). V was trimmed by 6 bases and J by 6 bases, leaving 18 bases between them. The CDR3 spans 16 residues. CDR3 sequence (DNA): TGTGCCAGCAGCAACCTGGCACTAAGTGAGGCCAACGTCCTGACTTTC. Amino acid sequence: CASSNLALSEANVLTF.

V and J are TRBV7-8 and TRBJ1-5; D call uncertain. The CDR3 length is 14 residues. CDR1 is SGHVS and CDR2 is FQNEAQ in the germline V gene. Trimming took off 2 bases at V and 5 bases at J, with 10 bases between the two ends. CDR3 sequence reads: CASSLIFGDQPQHF. The DNA for the CDR3 is TGTGCCAGCAGCTTAATATTCGGGGATCAGCCCCAGCATTTT.

The chain carries TRBV4-2 and TRBJ2-4, with 9 positions matching TRBD2. V lost 0 bases to trimming and J lost 1 base; unmatched junction nucleotides: 7. The germline CDR1 and CDR2 sequences are LGHNA and YNFKEQ. CDR3 length equals 18 residues. CDR3 residues: CASSQELAGGQAKNIQYF. CDR3 DNA: TGTGCCAGCAGCCAAGAGTTGGCGGGGGGGCAGGCCAAAAACATTCAGTACTTC.

The chain employs TRBV7-9 and TRBJ2-1; TRBD1 matches at 11 bases. This CDR3 is 16 amino acids long. Trimming removed 5 bases from V and 8 bases from J; junction bases left unmatched: 11. Germline V gives CDR1 SEHNR, CDR2 FQNEAQ (reference sequence). This chain's CDR3 is CASSTRTGGIEDEQFF. In DNA, the CDR3 is TGTGCCAGCAGCACCAGGACAGGGGGCATTGAGGATGAGCAGTTCTTC.

Here the CDR3 DNA reads TGTGCCAGCAAACTGACAGGGGCGGTAGAAAAACTGTTTTTT. Translated, it gives CASKLTGAVEKLFF. The chain couples TRBV28 to TRBJ1-4; 8 nucleotides agree with TRBD1. Germline CDR1 reads MDHEN; CDR2 reads SYDVKM. V shed 7 bases, J shed 8 bases, and the junction held 9 bases outside the gene matches. The CDR3 totals 14 residues. Variable domain in full (rest from reference TRBV28 and TRBJ1-4): DVKVTQSSRYLVKRTGEKVFLECVQDMDHENMFWYRQDPGLGLRLIYFSYDVKMKEKGDIPEGYSVSREKKERFSLILESASTNQTSMYLCASKLTGAVEKLFFGSGTQLSVL.

As DNA, the CDR3 is TGTGCCAGCAGATCTAATGACAGAGGGAACACCGGGGAGCTGTTTTTT. It yields the protein CASRSNDRGNTGELFF. The gene calls are TRBV5-8 and TRBJ2-2; D is perhaps TRBD1 (5 bases). The V end was cut by 5 bases, the J end by 1 base, with 15 bases between. Germline CDR1 and CDR2: SGHTS and YDEGEE. CDR3 length: 16 residues.

The CDR3 is CAWTTGLAGSTDTQYF. CDR3 sequence (DNA): TGTGCCTGGACTACGGGACTAGCGGGGAGCACAGATACGCAGTATTTT. This chain uses TRBV30 with TRBJ2-3; TRBD2 agrees at 13 bases. The ends lost 4 bases at V and 0 bases at J; junction bases unmatched: 4. The germline V gene has CDR1 GTSNPN and CDR2 SVGIG (reference sequence). The CDR3 covers 16 residues.

The chain combines TRBV28 with TRBJ2-1; 7 bases line up with TRBD1. Looked up from germline, CDR1 is MDHEN and CDR2 is SYDVKM. This CDR3 is 16 amino acids long. V lost 7 bases and J lost 5; bases outside the gene matches: 14. The DNA of the CDR3 is TGTGCCAGCATAAATTCAGTTGGGACAGAAGACAATGAGCAGTTCTTC. Amino acid sequence: CASINSVGTEDNEQFF. The whole variable domain, remainder taken from reference TRBV28 and TRBJ2-1, is DVKVTQSSRYLVKRTGEKVFLECVQDMDHENMFWYRQDPGLGLRLIYFSYDVKMKEKGDIPEGYSVSREKKERFSLILESASTNQTSMYLCASINSVGTEDNEQFFGPGTRLTVL.

The rearrangement joins TRBV2 to TRBJ1-1; D unresolved. The CDR3 consists of 11 residues. Trimming removed 7 bases at V and 1 base at J, with 4 bases between. In germline, CDR1 is SNHLY, CDR2 FYNNEI. In DNA form, the CDR3 reads TGTGCCAGCACCTGGAACACTGAAGCTTTCTTT. Translated, it gives CASTWNTEAFF. The variable domain in full, completed from reference TRBV2 and TRBJ1-1, reads EPEVTQTPSHQVTQMGQEVILRCVPISNHLYFYWYRQILGQKVEFLVSFYNNEISEKSEIFDDQFSVERPDGSNFTLKIRSTKLEDSAMYFCASTWNTEAFFGQGTRLTVV.

The CDR3 loop is CASSLLGGLNNEQFF. The CDR3 DNA is TGTGCCAGCAGCTTGTTAGGGGGCCTTAACAATGAGCAGTTCTTC. The chain carries TRBV5-4 and TRBJ2-1, with 7 bases aligning to TRBD1. This CDR3 contains 15 residues. V was pared by 1 base and J by 5 bases, with 6 bases of the junction left unmatched. CDR1 SGHNT and CDR2 YYREEE come from the germline V gene (reference sequence).

The chain uses TRBV27 and TRBJ1-5; D gene unclear. The V end was cut by 1 base, the J end by 5 bases, with 12 bases between. This CDR3 comprises 15 residues. The germline gives CDR1 MNHEY, CDR2 SMNVEV (reference sequence). The CDR3 is CASSLFFQFDQPQHF. The CDR3 DNA follows: TGTGCCAGCAGTTTATTCTTCCAGTTCGATCAGCCCCAGCATTTT.

The chain couples TRBV5-4 to TRBJ1-2, with 8 bases identical to TRBD1. Germline values: CDR1 SGHNT, CDR2 YYREEE (reference sequence). Trimming removed 3 bases from V and 2 bases from J; junction bases left unmatched: 15. The CDR3 length is 18 residues. The CDR3 is CASSWGRQGMEINYGYTF. CDR3 nucleotides: TGTGCCAGCAGCTGGGGTAGACAGGGGATGGAGATCAACTATGGCTACACCTTC.

In DNA, the CDR3 is TGCAGCGTTCGAATCACAGGGGGCGAGAATTCACCCCTCCACTTT. The encoded protein is CSVRITGGENSPLHF. V is TRBV29-1 and J is TRBJ1-6, with TRBD1 matching 9 bases. Trimming at V came to 5 bases and at J to 7 bases, leaving 9 bases not matched to a gene. The germline V gene encodes CDR1 SQVTM and CDR2 ANQGSEA. This CDR3 has 15 residues.

The rearrangement uses TRBV5-1 and TRBJ2-1; 7 bases agree with TRBD2. The CDR3 runs to 16 residues. CDR1 is SGHRS and CDR2 is YFSETQ in the germline V gene. The V segment lost 1 base and the J segment 6 bases; nucleotides outside the gene matches: 10. The CDR3 sequence is CASSLLSSGSSNEQFF. DNA for the CDR3: TGCGCCAGCAGCTTGTTGTCTAGCGGATCGAGCAATGAGCAGTTCTTC. The whole variable domain, filled in from reference TRBV5-1 and TRBJ2-1, reads KAGVTQTPRYLIKTRGQQVTLSCSPISGHRSVSWYQQTPGQGLQFLFEYFSETQRNKGNFPGRFSGRQFSNSRSEMNVSTLELGDSALYLCASSLLSSGSSNEQFFGPGTRLTVL.

This chain joins TRBV5-4 and TRBJ2-1, with TRBD2 matching 12 bases. Germline V gene sequence: CDR1 SGHNT, CDR2 YYREEE (reference sequence). This CDR3 spans 15 amino acids. The junction had 0 bases not matched to a gene; V was cut back by 0 bases and J by 5 bases. The CDR3 coding sequence is TGTGCCAGCAGCTTGGCTAGCGGGAGGGACAATGAGCAGTTCTTC. Amino acids: CASSLASGRDNEQFF.

V gene TRBV6-5 combines with J gene TRBJ1-2; D might be TRBD1 (6 bases). The CDR3 extends over 14 amino acids. Trimming took off 3 bases at V and 2 bases at J, with 10 bases between the two ends. CDR1 MNHEY and CDR2 SVGAGI come from the germline V gene. The CDR3, as DNA: TGTGCCAGCAGTTATCCGGGGGGCAACTATGGCTACACCTTC. This codes for CASSYPGGNYGYTF.